This T cell receptor (beta chain) was captured in a study of breast tumors, draining lymph nodes, adjacent tissues. Study results and caveats: Most tumor T cells seemingly derive from lymph node, then expand in tumor. The lymph node origin of tumor T cells was framed as consistent with a hypothesis, not demonstrated. Tumor repertoires ranked between lymph nodes and nontumor tissue in diversity, with V and J gene preferences. Luminal-like breast cancer showed significantly higher tumor–nontumor repertoire similarity than basal-like.

The CDR3 is made up of 13 amino acids. V was cut by 3 bases and J by 6 bases, with 11 bases left in between. Germline V gives CDR1 SNHLY, CDR2 FYNNEI. TCRdb ran MiXCR on the multiplex PCR reads and lists one entry per CDR3 protein. The sample lists over 9,000 distinct CDR3 sequences, 53% seen once, with more than 30% in the top ten. On this clonotype itself: The antigen remains unidentified.

The material sequenced was breast tumor tissue. V is TRBV2 and J is TRBJ1-2; no clear D gene. The sequence was collected from a female donor with breast cancer. Some clones in this sample may be carry-over from other donors' samples. CDR3 coding DNA: TGTGCCAGCAGTGATCCTAACGAGAATGGCTACACCTTC. Protein: CASSDPNENGYTF.